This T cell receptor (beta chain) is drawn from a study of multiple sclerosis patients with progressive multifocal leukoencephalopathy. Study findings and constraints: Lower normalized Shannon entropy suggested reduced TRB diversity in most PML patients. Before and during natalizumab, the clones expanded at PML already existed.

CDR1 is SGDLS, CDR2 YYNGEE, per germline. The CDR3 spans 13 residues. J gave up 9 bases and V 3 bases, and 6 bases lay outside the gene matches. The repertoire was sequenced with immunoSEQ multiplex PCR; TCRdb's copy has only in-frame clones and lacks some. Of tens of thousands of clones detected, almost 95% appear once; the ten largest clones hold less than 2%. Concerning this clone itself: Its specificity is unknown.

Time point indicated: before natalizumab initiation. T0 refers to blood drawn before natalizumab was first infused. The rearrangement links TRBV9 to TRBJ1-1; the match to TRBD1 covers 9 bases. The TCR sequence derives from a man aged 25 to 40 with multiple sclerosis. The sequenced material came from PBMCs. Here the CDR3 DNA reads TGTGCCAGCAGCGCGGGACAGGGCTTAAAAGCTTTCTTT. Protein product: CASSAGQGLKAFF.